Given below is one TCR beta chain in context. The antigen this receptor binds is unknown. No clone much larger than this one lies a single base away; base qualities are absent. V and J are truncated by 1 base and 4 bases respectively, leaving an intervening sequence of 4 bases. CDR1 is given as MNHEY and CDR2 as SVGEGT, both from the germline V gene. Including cysteine and phenylalanine, the CDR3 has 12 amino acids. The sequence is cut down to CDR3 DNA, 36 bases in frame from base 1. This record comes from a study of T cells in Graves' hyperthyroidism and ophthalmopathy (dated by TCRdb to the late 2010s). About the study as a whole: Peripheral blood samples were taken at initial diagnosis, before any treatment was given. The paper reports TCR Vbeta CDR3 sequencing of roughly 140 peripheral blood samples: under 45 ophthalmopathy, about 75 hyperthyroidism and around 17 progressor patients. After sampling, hyperthyroidism patients received methimazole starting at 30 mg daily, and ophthalmopathy patients received high-dose intravenous methylprednisolone. To identify TCR V-J signatures that set the groups apart, the researchers used a discovery cohort of about a hundred patients, made up of 43 with Graves' ophthalmopathy and about 60 with stable Graves' hyperthyroidism. The study also compared thyroid tissue and blood T-cell repertoires from about six Graves' hyperthyroidism patients. Prospective prediction of ophthalmopathy was tested in an independent validation cohort consisting of fewer than 20 hyperthyroidism patients and around 17 patients who later progressed to ophthalmopathy. For training and testing, the 100 or so patients in the discovery cohort were randomly divided in a 7:3 ratio.

TCR beta CDR3 regions were amplified from RNA transcripts. For the first round of RT-PCR on the TCR CDR3, the HTBI primer set was used together with the Qiagen OneStep RT-PCR kit. Libraries were constructed in a second round of multiplex PCR, after which size selection and purification were performed. Paired-end sequencing of the libraries was performed with 100 bp reads on an Illumina HiSeq2000. For the original study's pipeline: Raw data were processed with SOAPnuke, discarding reads with adapters, uncalled bases, mean Phred below 15, or no exact constant-primer or identifier match. COPE v1.2.5 was used to merge the high-quality paired reads, and each unique nucleotide sequence was defined as a clonotype. MiTCR v1.1 was used to align clonotypes to the IMGT TRBV, TRBD and TRBJ reference segments. Only V-J combinations with frequency above 0.0001, covering 99% to 99.2% of repertoires, were analysed. A TCS score was defined as the ratio between F50 (clonal expansion) and ExV (chaos), using BLOSUM62-based TCRdist between CDR3 peptides within each V-J. Welch's t-statistics and random forest reduced around 520 V-J features to roughly 13, which were used in a naive Bayes classifier (R e1071). Using fastp trimming at Q25 and MiXCR clonotype assembly, TCRdb reanalyzed the public sequencing data and kept in-frame beta chains. For every CDR3 protein sequence, its rows merge into one entry that carries the most common genes and DNA. The V and J calls follow TCRdb's processing rather than the paper's. This sample lists about 590,000 distinct CDR3 sequences; approximately 14% were detected once. Around 7.5% of the sample lies in the top ten.

A patient counted as having stable Graves' hyperthyroidism if no progression to ophthalmopathy occurred over 18 months of follow-up. Hyperthyroidism patients were newly diagnosed, had a disease duration of under 2 months, and were aged 18 to 65 years. Patients with uncontrolled infections, other autoimmune diseases, pregnancy or lactation were excluded. Diagnoses were based on clinical symptoms, serum thyroxine and TRAb, thyroid ultrasound and orbital computed tomography. PBMCs were separated from approximately 10 ml of fresh peripheral blood using Ficoll-Paque density gradient centrifugation. Trizol reagent was used to extract total RNA, and RNA quality was then checked on an Agilent 2100 Bioanalyzer. General findings and caveats noted by the study authors: No statistical method was used to fix the sample size in advance, and group allocation was not hidden from the investigators. A model built on a 13 V-J signature distinguished ophthalmopathy from stable hyperthyroidism, reaching around 87% sensitivity and under 84% specificity in cross-validation and 80%/75% in testing. Most expanded thyroid clonotypes (frequency above 0.001) were also found in blood, which suggests that blood repertoires may mirror thyroid immune responses. In validation, progression to ophthalmopathy was predicted by the model with 70.59% sensitivity and about 72% specificity, a median of about 6.8 months before onset.

The TCR sequence derives from a woman aged 25 to 39 with Graves' hyperthyroidism. This chain is built from TRBV6-2 or TRBV6-3 and TRBJ2-5, with the D gene too uncertain to name. Sample: blood. This receptor has the CDR3 CASSYFPETQYF. The sequenced DNA is TGTGCCAGCAGTTACTTCCCAGAGACCCAGTACTTC.